The rows below give T cell receptor beta chains drawn from one sample of a study of blood T cell repertoires in COVID-19. The repertoire was sequenced with immunoSEQ multiplex PCR; TCRdb's copy has only in-frame clones and lacks some. This repertoire shows approximately 180,000 clones, 75% to 80% found once; its top ten account for less than 30%. The specimen was peripheral blood. Source of these receptors: a woman aged 70-85 years with acute or convalescent COVID-19. The CDR3 runs from the conserved cysteine through the conserved F or W. The D gene is left open where the match is weak.

TRBV19,TRBJ1-3,TRBD1,CASSKGGAGNTIYF
TRBV5-1,TRBJ1-4,NA,CASSLRQFNEKLFF
TRBV20-1,TRBJ2-3,TRBD1,CSASERRGTGGKDTQYF
TRBV10-3,TRBJ2-1,NA,CAIRAGLVESDEQFF
TRBV29-1,TRBJ2-2,NA,CSVSSSGNGELFF
TRBV7-2,TRBJ2-5,NA,CASSSLSTQGGRRETQYF
TRBV5-4,TRBJ2-5,NA,CASSSPGRQETQYF
TRBV12-5,TRBJ1-4,NA,CASGPPSGIREKLFF
TRBV15,TRBJ2-7,NA,CATSNSYSYEQYF
TRBV6-1,TRBJ2-2,TRBD1,CASSGGQGAGTGELFF
TRBV12-3/TRBV12-4,TRBJ1-4,NA,CASSFSEVRLFF
TRBV10-2,TRBJ2-3,TRBD2,CASRRETSGGDTQYF
TRBV21-1,TRBJ2-7,NA,CASSNKVSLGGQGYEQYF
TRBV6-5,TRBJ1-1,NA,CASVRSREGTEAFF
TRBV29-1,TRBJ2-5,TRBD2,CSVMTSGGLETQYF
TRBV5-4,TRBJ1-1,TRBD1,CASSSMGQGSWNTEAFF
TRBV24-1,TRBJ2-1,NA,CATSTTGKGLFF
TRBV5-1,TRBJ2-7,NA,CASSRERFYEQYF
TRBV7-3,TRBJ1-1,NA,CASSKGANTEAFF
TRBV5-1,TRBJ1-4,NA,CASSLASGGDLANEKLFF
TRBV13,TRBJ2-7,TRBD1,CASSRPTGTVTYEQYF
TRBV19,TRBJ2-2,NA,CASSNLGGTGELFF
TRBV29-1,TRBJ1-2,TRBD1,CSVVTGTGIGYGYTF
TRBV10-3,TRBJ2-1,NA,CATGEVGGEQFF
TRBV12-3/TRBV12-4,TRBJ1-2,NA,CASSLDSVYGYTF
TRBV2,TRBJ1-1,NA,CASSEIPGPTEAFF
TRBV6-5,TRBJ1-1,NA,CASRFSGSVPEAFF
TRBV27,TRBJ2-1,NA,CASSLSAGGYPGSYNEQFF
TRBV5-1,TRBJ1-1,TRBD1,CASSWGQGLGTEAFF
TRBV27,TRBJ1-6,NA,CASSLLADESPLHF
TRBV25-1,TRBJ2-2,TRBD1,CASSEVWGTGVTGELFF
TRBV27,TRBJ2-2,NA,CASRSQGGLNTGELFF
TRBV5-1,TRBJ2-5,TRBD1,CASSLSGTGGQETQYF
TRBV7-9,TRBJ1-6,NA,CASSTENSPLHF
TRBV12-3/TRBV12-4,TRBJ1-5,NA,CASSFGLQPQHF
TRBV9,TRBJ2-5,NA,CASSVAGVIGETQYF
TRBV9,TRBJ2-3,TRBD2,CASSPRSGGSTDTQYF
TRBV15,TRBJ1-3,NA,CATGARDGAGDGTIYF
TRBV24-1,TRBJ1-4,TRBD1,CATSNRGEKLFF
TRBV4-2,TRBJ1-1,TRBD1,CASSFAGQLNTEAFF
TRBV5-1,TRBJ2-5,TRBD2,CASSSLAGVGETQYF
TRBV15,TRBJ1-1,NA,CATGRGQPPDEAFF
TRBV6-5,TRBJ1-4,NA,CASRISGAAEKLFF
TRBV10-3,TRBJ2-5,TRBD2,CAISEYRTSGTGGGMETQYF
TRBV7-6,TRBJ2-3,NA,CASSLMDGGRSPQYF
TRBV24-1,TRBJ2-2,TRBD1,CATSDQRTGGFTGELFF
TRBV19,TRBJ2-3,NA,CASRRGPDTQYF
TRBV5-1,TRBJ1-5,NA,CASSLEGMGNQPQHF
TRBV7-9,TRBJ2-1,TRBD2,CASSSTGTSLNEQFF
TRBV3-1/TRBV3-2,TRBJ2-7,NA,CASSQEQRQYF
TRBV6-6,TRBJ2-2,TRBD1,CASSRPTPGQGVGANTGELFF
TRBV30,TRBJ1-5,NA,CAWSFSTSNQPQHF